This TCR beta chain was captured by sequencing in a study of blood T cells in healthy people across ages. The CDR3 contains 14 residues. Germline V gives CDR1 SGDLS, CDR2 YYNGEE. Primers used in a second PCR of about 6 to 11 cycles were a sample-barcoded 5' primer and a J-beta primer mix. TCRdb independently ran MiXCR on the 5' RACE reads; one entry per CDR3 protein. The sample shows 600,000 or so distinct CDR3 sequences, less than 60% of them seen only once. The sample consisted of blood. This sequence was found in a man older than 75 in good health. V usage is TRBV9 and J usage is TRBJ2-7; 7 positions agree with TRBD2. With the DNA end fitting TRBJ2-5 better, the J assignment may be wrong. The CDR3 is CASSAGGGQETQYF. CDR3 DNA: TGTGCCAGCAGCGCTGGGGGGGGGCAAGAGACCCAGTACTTC.